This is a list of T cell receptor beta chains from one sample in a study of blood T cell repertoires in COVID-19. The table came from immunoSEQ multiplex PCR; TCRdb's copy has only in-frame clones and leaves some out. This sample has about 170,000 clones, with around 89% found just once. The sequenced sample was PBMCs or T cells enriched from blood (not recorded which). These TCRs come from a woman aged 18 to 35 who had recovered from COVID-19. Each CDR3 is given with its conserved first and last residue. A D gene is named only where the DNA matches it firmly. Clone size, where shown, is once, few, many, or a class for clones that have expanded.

TGTGCCAGCAGCCCCCCCCTAAGGACAGCTAGGACTGAAGCTTTCTTT,CASSPPLRTARTEAFF,once,.,TRBV4-2,TRBJ1-1
TGTGCCAGCAGTGAGGGGGGGCCCGGCTTGGGAGGCGATGAGCAGTTCTTC,CASSEGGPGLGGDEQFF,.,.,TRBV6-1,TRBJ2-1
TGTGCCAGCAGCTTAGAGGCAGGAATCCAGCATTTT,CASSLEAGIQHF,.,.,TRBV7-2,TRBJ1-5
TGTGCCAGCAGTGAATGGAGGGTACCTTTCTTT,CASSEWRVPFF,few,.,TRBV2,TRBJ1-1
TGTGCCAGTAGCCCAACAGGGGTCAATCAGCCCCAGCATTTT,CASSPTGVNQPQHF,.,TRBD1,TRBV19,TRBJ1-5
TGTGCCAGCAGCCTTAGCGGGAGTTCCTACAATGAGCAGTTCTTC,CASSLSGSSYNEQFF,.,TRBD2,TRBV5-6,TRBJ2-1
TGTGCCAGCAGCGTAGGAGGGGGTGGGTCCTACGAGCAGTACTTC,CASSVGGGGSYEQYF,.,.,TRBV9,TRBJ2-7
TGTGCCAGCACCAAAGCGCAAACAGGGGATGAAAAACTGTTTTTT,CASTKAQTGDEKLFF,once,TRBD1,TRBV7-9,TRBJ1-4
TGTGCCAGCAACCCAGGGGGGCTCCAAGAGACCCAGTACTTC,CASNPGGLQETQYF,.,.,TRBV6-5,TRBJ2-5
TGTGCCAGCAGTGATTATCGAGATACGCAGTATTTT,CASSDYRDTQYF,.,.,TRBV6-1,TRBJ2-3
TGTGCCACCAGTGACGGGAGGGGGACCCAGTACTTC,CATSDGRGTQYF,.,TRBD2,TRBV24-1,TRBJ2-5
TGTGCCAGTAAGCCTTTGGACAGCGACTACAATGAGCAGTTCTTC,CASKPLDSDYNEQFF,.,.,TRBV19,TRBJ2-1
TGTGCCAGCAGGGGACAGGGGAGTGTTGAGGAAAACACTGAAGCTTTCTTT,CASRGQGSVEENTEAFF,.,TRBD1,TRBV27,TRBJ1-1
TGTGCCAGCAGTTCAGGGTCTTGGTACTACGAGCAGTACTTC,CASSSGSWYYEQYF,.,.,TRBV7-6,TRBJ2-7
TGTGCCAGCAGCTTAGGACTAAGTAGTGGCATTTTTCAGCCCCAGCATTTT,CASSLGLSSGIFQPQHF,.,.,TRBV7-9,TRBJ1-5
TGTGCCAGCAGAAGGGGGGAGGGGTATGGCTACACCTTC,CASRRGEGYGYTF,.,.,TRBV6-5,TRBJ1-2
TGTGCCAGCAGCTCTTCTAGCGGGAGTCGGAATGAGCAGTTCTTC,CASSSSSGSRNEQFF,.,TRBD2,TRBV5-4,TRBJ2-1
TGTGCCAGCAGTCTAAAGGGACTAGCGGGAGGCTACGAGCAGTACTTC,CASSLKGLAGGYEQYF,.,TRBD2,TRBV27,TRBJ2-7
TGTGCCAGCAGCCCTACTAGCGGGCCGGTAGATACGCAGTATTTT,CASSPTSGPVDTQYF,.,TRBD2,TRBV11-3,TRBJ2-3
TGTGCCAGCAGCCGCGGGACTCCCTCGTCAGATACGCAGTATTTT,CASSRGTPSSDTQYF,.,.,TRBV7-3,TRBJ2-3
TGTGCCAGCAGCCCTAGGGGGTCAGGTCTCCACGAGCAGTTCTTC,CASSPRGSGLHEQFF,.,.,TRBV7-9,TRBJ2-1
TGTGCCAGCAGCAACGGGCCAGGGGGTGCCTACGAGCAGTACTTC,CASSNGPGGAYEQYF,.,TRBD1,TRBV28,TRBJ2-7
TGTGCCAGCAGTTACTGGTCTCGGAGGGAGGGATTCACAGATACGCAGTATTTT,CASSYWSRREGFTDTQYF,.,TRBD2,TRBV6-2/TRBV6-3,TRBJ2-3
TGTGCCAGCAGCCCAGGACTAGCGTTCTTAGACGGGGAGCTGTTTTTT,CASSPGLAFLDGELFF,.,TRBD2,TRBV13,TRBJ2-2
TGTGCCAGCAGCTACCCTAACCCGGAGGGAGAGACCCAGTACTTC,CASSYPNPEGETQYF,.,.,TRBV5-6,TRBJ2-5
TGTGCCAGCAGTTTATATGGGGGAGGAACCTACGAGCAGTACTTC,CASSLYGGGTYEQYF,.,.,TRBV27,TRBJ2-7
TGTGCCAGCAGTGAGACGACAGCTCAATATGGCTACACCTTC,CASSETTAQYGYTF,.,.,TRBV2,TRBJ1-2
TGTGCCAGCAGTGAGACAGGTGGTTGGGGCTACACCTTC,CASSETGGWGYTF,.,.,TRBV6-1,TRBJ1-2
TGTGCCAGCAGCTTAGTAGAGAGTGAGGGCCTGGTCTGGTGGTCACCCCTCCACTTT,CASSLVESEGLVWWSPLHF,few,.,TRBV7-9,TRBJ1-6
TGTGCCAGCAGGCTAGATGTGTTAGATACGCAGTATTTT,CASRLDVLDTQYF,.,.,TRBV2,TRBJ2-3
TGCGCCAGCAGCTTGGAGAACAGCGAGCAGTACTTC,CASSLENSEQYF,once,.,TRBV5-1,TRBJ2-7
TGCGCCAGCAGCCAAGGGCTGGCCATCGGGGAGCAGTTCTTC,CASSQGLAIGEQFF,.,.,TRBV4-1,TRBJ2-1
TGCGCCAGCAGCCAAGAGGCGGTTCCTTATGGCTACACCTTC,CASSQEAVPYGYTF,.,.,TRBV4-1,TRBJ1-2
TGTGCCAGCAGCCCGCGTCGGGTGACGTACGAGCAGTACTTC,CASSPRRVTYEQYF,.,.,TRBV9,TRBJ2-7
TGTGCCAGCAGTGAACTAGCGGGAGGGCCAAGTGATGAGCAGTTCTTC,CASSELAGGPSDEQFF,many,TRBD2,TRBV6-4,TRBJ2-1
TGTGCCAGCAGTGAAGGAAGGGACAGGGAAGAGACCCAGTACTTC,CASSEGRDREETQYF,.,TRBD1,TRBV2,TRBJ2-5
TGCACCAGCAGCCAGAGGACACTCAAAAGCTCCTACGAGCAGTACTTC,CTSSQRTLKSSYEQYF,.,.,TRBV1,TRBJ2-7
TGTGCCAGCAGTGAGCAAAACAGGGTCACCGGGGAGCTGTTTTTT,CASSEQNRVTGELFF,once,.,TRBV25-1,TRBJ2-2
TGTGCCAGCAGCTTAGTGGTGGGGGGAGGTAGATACGAGCAGTACTTC,CASSLVVGGGRYEQYF,.,.,TRBV7-9,TRBJ2-7
TGTGCCAGCAGCTCGGGACAGGGGGGTGAAGCTTTCTTT,CASSSGQGGEAFF,.,TRBD1,TRBV28,TRBJ1-1
TGCGCCAGCAGCTCTACAGGGGACGTGTCCTACGAGCAGTACTTC,CASSSTGDVSYEQYF,.,TRBD1,TRBV5-1,TRBJ2-7
TGCGCCAGCAGCCAAGTAGTCTTGAATGAGCAGTTCTTC,CASSQVVLNEQFF,.,.,TRBV4-1,TRBJ2-1
TGTGCCAGCAGCTTAGGGGCGAGCTCCTATAATTCACCCCTCCACTTT,CASSLGASSYNSPLHF,.,.,TRBV7-8,TRBJ1-6